The rows below give T cell receptor beta chains drawn from one sample of a study of early T cells in non-severe SARS-CoV-2 infection. TCRdb fed the 5' RACE reads into MiXCR, producing one record per CDR3 protein. The table includes more than 35,000 distinct CDR3 sequences, roughly 6.2% detected once. The sample comprised whole blood. All receptors derive from an adult who was a healthcare worker with PCR-confirmed SARS-CoV-2 infection or an uninfected control (not recorded which). CDR3s include the opening cysteine and the closing phenylalanine or tryptophan. D genes are given only for firm matches. Some rows mark clone size as missing; the rest say once, few, many or name a class of expanded clone.

>many|.|TRBV6-4|TRBJ1-5
CASSQHPLGPQHF
TGTGCCAGCAGCCAACACCCTCTGGGGCCCCAGCATTTT
>many|TRBD1|TRBV7-7|TRBJ2-7
CASSLGQGATYEQYF
TGTGCTAGCAGCTTAGGGCAGGGGGCTACCTACGAGCAGTACTTC
>medium-sized|.|TRBV30|TRBJ2-3
CAWNPGFATDTQYF
TGTGCCTGGAACCCAGGGTTTGCCACAGATACGCAGTATTTT
>many|.|TRBV20-1|TRBJ2-7
CSASGNDNYEQYF
TGCAGTGCTAGCGGGAATGATAACTACGAGCAGTACTTC
>many|.|TRBV12-3/TRBV12-4|TRBJ2-7
CASRYGGAEQYF
TGTGCCAGCAGATATGGAGGGGCCGAGCAGTACTTC
>few|.|TRBV20-1|TRBJ2-1
CSAQKYNEQFF
TGCAGTGCCCAGAAATACAATGAGCAGTTCTTC
>few|.|TRBV4-1|TRBJ1-6
CASSHGTGAGSPLHF
TGCGCCAGCAGCCATGGGACCGGTGCGGGTTCACCCCTCCACTTT
>many|.|TRBV14|TRBJ1-4
CASSQEGSVAVEKLFF
TGTGCCAGCAGCCAAGAAGGATCCGTGGCCGTGGAAAAACTGTTTTTT
>.|TRBD1|TRBV30|TRBJ1-2
CACRIGTEWGYTF
TGTGCCTGCAGAATAGGGACAGAATGGGGCTACACCTTC
>few|.|TRBV10-3|TRBJ2-5
CAISGKAQETQYF
TGTGCCATCAGTGGAAAGGCCCAAGAGACCCAGTACTTC
>many|.|TRBV5-4|TRBJ2-6
CASSPPAGGANVLTF
TGTGCCAGCAGCCCCCCCGCAGGTGGGGCCAACGTCCTGACTTTC
>many|.|TRBV7-9|TRBJ2-3
CASSVVSARDTQYF
TGTGCCAGCAGCGTAGTCTCGGCCAGGGATACGCAGTATTTT
>many|.|TRBV7-6|TRBJ2-6
CASSRQFSGANVLTF
TGTGCCAGCAGCCGCCAGTTCTCTGGGGCCAACGTCCTGACTTTC
>many|.|TRBV6-1|TRBJ1-2
CASGTALYDYGYTF
TGTGCCAGCGGTACAGCGCTTTATGACTATGGCTACACCTTC
>.|TRBD2|TRBV5-1|TRBJ2-7
CASSALAFEEQYF
TGCGCCAGCAGCGCACTAGCGTTCGAGGAGCAGTACTTC
>many|.|TRBV6-6|TRBJ2-6
CASSYSFVGSSSGANVLTF
TGTGCCAGCAGTTACTCGTTTGTGGGGTCGAGCTCTGGGGCCAACGTCCTGACTTTC
>many|.|TRBV7-7|TRBJ2-1
CASSSLGGNEQFF
TGTGCTAGCAGCTCCCTAGGGGGGAATGAGCAGTTCTTC
>.|.|TRBV7-2|TRBJ1-2
CASSSSTAQYGYTF
TGTGCCAGCAGCTCGTCGACAGCCCAATATGGCTACACCTTC
>many|TRBD1|TRBV20-1|TRBJ1-1
CSAIGQGGAFF
TGCAGTGCTATCGGACAGGGAGGGGCTTTCTTT
>.|TRBD2|TRBV27|TRBJ2-7
CASRAPTSGGALSSYEQYF
TGTGCCAGCAGGGCGCCCACTAGCGGGGGGGCCCTATCGTCCTACGAGCAGTACTTC
>many|TRBD2|TRBV18|TRBJ2-3
CASSQAGFTDTQYF
TGTGCCAGCTCCCAAGCGGGGTTCACAGATACGCAGTATTTT
>.|TRBD1|TRBV19|TRBJ2-6
CASRSDREAISGANVLTF
TGTGCCAGTAGGAGTGACAGGGAAGCGATTTCTGGGGCCAACGTCCTGACTTTC
>many|.|TRBV19|TRBJ2-2
CASSISPRTGELFF
TGTGCCAGTAGTATAAGCCCACGAACCGGGGAGCTGTTTTTT
>many|.|TRBV5-6|TRBJ2-5
CASSSADPGGTQYF
TGTGCCAGCAGCTCTGCTGACCCTGGAGGGACCCAGTACTTC
>many|TRBD2|TRBV27|TRBJ2-1
CASRPSGSSYNEQFF
TGTGCCAGCAGACCGAGCGGGAGCTCCTACAATGAGCAGTTCTTC
>many|.|TRBV20-1|TRBJ1-1
CSAIGASNTEAFF
TGCAGTGCTATAGGTGCTTCCAACACTGAAGCTTTCTTT